A selection of T cell receptor beta chains follows, all from one sample in a study of cytomegalovirus exposure and HLA in healthy donors. Produced via immunoSEQ multiplex PCR; TCRdb's table is partial and in-frame only. Of approximately 140,000 clones detected, about four fifths appear once; the ten largest clones hold roughly 4%. The sample comprised PBMCs. These receptor sequences come from a human donor in good health. CDR3s include the opening cysteine and the closing phenylalanine or tryptophan. The order of the fields is D gene, V gene, J gene, clone size, CDR3 protein, CDR3 DNA. The D gene is left open where the match is weak. Clone size is shown for a subset of rows, as once, few, many or a class of expanded clone.

>.|TRBV27|TRBJ1-4|.
CASSSGDGSTNEKLFF
TGTGCCAGCAGTTCGGGGGACGGATCAACTAATGAAAAACTGTTTTTT
>TRBD1|TRBV27|TRBJ1-6|.
CASSPDRAYNSPLHF
TGTGCCAGCAGTCCCGACAGGGCCTATAATTCACCCCTCCACTTT
>.|TRBV28|TRBJ2-6|.
CASSSGVPTSGANVLTF
TGTGCCAGCAGCTCCGGGGTCCCTACCTCTGGGGCCAACGTCCTGACTTTC
>.|TRBV9|TRBJ2-7|.
CASSVRDNSYEQYF
TGTGCCAGCAGCGTCCGGGACAACTCCTACGAGCAGTACTTC
>.|TRBV10-3|TRBJ2-5|.
CAIRVNGQSQETQYF
TGTGCCATCAGAGTTAACGGACAGAGCCAAGAGACCCAGTACTTC
>.|TRBV19|TRBJ1-5|.
CASSDPTGIWPQHF
TGTGCCAGTAGTGATCCGACCGGGATATGGCCCCAGCATTTT
>TRBD2|TRBV27|TRBJ2-5|once
CASSSGVAGEGETQYF
TGTGCCAGCAGCAGCGGGGTAGCGGGAGAAGGGGAGACCCAGTACTTC
>TRBD2|TRBV19|TRBJ2-7|.
CASSISVAGLTPGSYEQYF
TGTGCCAGTAGTATATCGGTAGCGGGACTTACCCCCGGCTCCTACGAGCAGTACTTC
>.|TRBV6-5|TRBJ1-1|.
CASSYMALLNTEAFF
TGTGCCAGCAGTTACATGGCTCTTTTGAACACTGAAGCTTTCTTT
>.|TRBV28|TRBJ1-2|once
CASRSPRGGPNYGYTF
TGTGCCAGCAGATCCCCTCGGGGGGGTCCTAACTATGGCTACACCTTC
>TRBD1|TRBV5-6|TRBJ1-1|few
CASSVRQGQNTEAFF
TGTGCCAGCAGCGTCAGACAGGGTCAGAACACTGAAGCTTTCTTT
>TRBD1|TRBV5-1|TRBJ1-2|.
CASSQTGDYGYTF
TGCGCCAGCAGTCAGACAGGGGACTATGGCTACACCTTC
>.|TRBV7-3|TRBJ2-3|.
CASSLVPVDTQYF
TGTGCCAGCAGCTTGGTCCCGGTAGATACGCAGTATTTT
>.|TRBV30|TRBJ2-5|.
CAWSVGQKETQYF
TGTGCCTGGAGTGTGGGGCAGAAAGAGACCCAGTACTTC
>TRBD1|TRBV28|TRBJ1-5|.
CASSLETGGGRQPQHF
TGTGCCAGCAGTTTAGAGACAGGGGGCGGAAGACAGCCCCAGCATTTT
>TRBD2|TRBV4-2|TRBJ2-1|.
CASSQKLAGGPPYNEQFF
TGTGCCAGCAGCCAAAAGCTAGCGGGGGGGCCGCCCTACAATGAGCAGTTCTTC
>.|TRBV7-9|TRBJ2-1|.
CASSPQGTNNEQFF
TGTGCCAGCAGCCCCCAGGGGACGAACAATGAGCAGTTCTTC
>TRBD1|TRBV5-1|TRBJ2-7|once
CASSPSGQGAAYEQYF
TGCGCCAGCAGCCCTTCCGGACAGGGGGCCGCCTACGAGCAGTACTTC
>TRBD2|TRBV4-2|TRBJ2-4|.
CASSPRWIAGGLAKNIQYF
TGTGCCAGCAGCCCCAGGTGGATAGCGGGGGGTCTAGCCAAAAACATTCAGTACTTC
>TRBD1|TRBV7-9|TRBJ1-4|.
CASSAGTDPQKLFF
TGTGCCAGCAGCGCCGGGACAGACCCCCAAAAACTGTTTTTT
>.|TRBV5-4|TRBJ2-7|.
CASSPPGACEQYF
TGTGCCAGCAGCCCTCCGGGAGCGTGCGAGCAGTACTTC
>.|TRBV7-9|TRBJ2-5|.
CASSLLGRETQYF
TGTGCCAGCAGCTTATTGGGGCGAGAGACCCAGTACTTC
>.|TRBV4-2|TRBJ1-1|.
CASSQVVDRTEAFF
TGTGCCAGCAGCCAAGTTGTGGACAGAACTGAAGCTTTCTTT
>TRBD2|TRBV6-4|TRBJ2-1|.
CASRESGRKETEQFF
TGTGCCAGCAGGGAAAGCGGGAGGAAGGAGACTGAGCAGTTCTTC
>.|TRBV6-5|TRBJ1-2|.
CASSYSRGFYGYTF
TGTGCCAGCAGTTACTCTAGGGGGTTCTATGGCTACACCTTC
>.|TRBV12-5|TRBJ1-1|.
CASGLRDNMNTEAFF
TGTGCTAGTGGCCTCCGGGACAACATGAACACTGAAGCTTTCTTT
>.|TRBV30|TRBJ2-7|.
CAWSVRLSSYEQYF
TGTGCCTGGAGTGTACGACTTTCCAGCTACGAGCAGTACTTC
>TRBD1|TRBV5-4|TRBJ2-1|.
CASSLDGTGMFRNGPGEQFF
TGTGCCAGCAGCTTGGACGGGACAGGGATGTTTAGAAACGGTCCTGGTGAGCAGTTCTTC
>TRBD1|TRBV6-1|TRBJ2-1|once
CASSARTGSISNEQFF
TGTGCCAGCAGTGCCCGGACAGGTAGCATCAGCAATGAGCAGTTCTTC
>.|TRBV30|TRBJ2-2|.
CAWSISFTGELFF
TGTGCCTGGAGTATCAGTTTCACCGGGGAGCTGTTTTTT
>.|TRBV27|TRBJ2-7|.
CASSLSGLGANEQYF
TGTGCCAGCAGTTTATCGGGATTAGGGGCGAACGAGCAGTACTTC
>.|TRBV6-5|TRBJ1-6|.
CASSPRGGRNSPLHF
TGTGCCAGCAGTCCGCGGGGAGGGAGGAATTCACCCCTCCACTTT
>.|TRBV5-1|TRBJ2-5|.
CASSGAGYQETQYF
TGCGCCAGCAGCGGAGCAGGGTACCAAGAGACCCAGTACTTC